This T cell receptor beta chain is drawn from a study of T cell responses to AZD1222 COVID-19 vaccine. The study, taken as a whole, reports: Baseline seropositivity occurred in only a handful of AZD1222 recipients. Clonal diversity was possibly underestimated, and white British individuals and females predominated among donors.

With regard to this clone: Its antigen is as yet unknown.

The repertoire was sequenced with immunoSEQ multiplex PCR; TCRdb's copy has only in-frame clones and lacks some. The sample includes 100,000 to 120,000 clones, 81% of them seen just once. The clonotype comes from an adult in good health. This sample comprised peripheral blood, obtained on day 0 of AZD1222 vaccination.

The DNA of the CDR3 is TGTGCCAGCAGTGAAGTTCCGTACGGGGAACTGTTTTTT. This translates into CASSEVPYGELFF. The chain couples TRBV2 to TRBJ1-4; D is unclear. The CDR3 contains 13 residues. Germline assignment: CDR1 SNHLY and CDR2 FYNNEI. Trimming cost V 1 base and J 12 bases, with 12 bases left between them.